This TCR beta chain emerged from a study of cytomegalovirus exposure and HLA in healthy donors. The study's findings and limits: In a later analysis, first-cohort TCR clusters were found to tend to co-occur in the approximately 120 validation repertoires. Across donors, most TCRs were seen rarely, yet some public ones were widespread. CMV antigen specificity was confirmed in vitro for three CMV-associated chains.

For this clone: Its target is unknown.

Trimming stripped 3 bases from V and 4 bases from J, with 7 bases between. There are 13 residues in the CDR3. The germline V gene encodes CDR1 KGHSH and CDR2 LQKENI. The protocol was immunoSEQ multiplex PCR, while the TCRdb copy is restricted to in-frame clones and leaves out a portion. This sample has roughly 60,000 clones, with about 90% found just once. The donors were members of the validation cohort, which comprised more than 90 subjects and was separate from the first cohort of roughly 700 subjects. The receptor's source is a woman aged 18-35 years in good health and CMV-seronegative. Material: PBMCs. The chain employs TRBV18 and TRBJ1-5; possible D gene TRBD1, 6 bases. CDR3 DNA: TGTGCCAGCTCACCGCAGGGGAATCAGCCCCAGCATTTT. It translates to CASSPQGNQPQHF.